This passage covers 4 T cell receptor beta chains from one sample sequenced in a study of blood T cell repertoires in COVID-19. Using immunoSEQ multiplex PCR, the repertoire was profiled, and TCRdb retains in-frame clones only, with some absent. This table has 130,000 to 150,000 clones, over 80% appearing once. The specimen sequenced was peripheral blood. These receptors all come from a man in his fifties or sixties who had recovered from COVID-19.

The chain recombines TRBV3-1 (or the pseudogene TRBV3-2) with TRBJ1-3; D unresolved. V lost 0 bases to trimming and J lost 3 bases, with 9 bases between them. CDR3 length equals 15 residues. CDR1 LGHDT and CDR2 YNNKEL come from the germline V gene (reference sequence). CDR3 in DNA: TGTGCCAGCAGCCAAGACGCATCAGGTGGAAACACCATATATTTT. Its protein is CASSQDASGGNTIYF.

This sequence joins TRBV11-2 and TRBJ1-2; tentative D call: TRBD1 (5 bases). This CDR3 has 18 amino acids. Per germline, CDR1 SGHAT and CDR2 FQNNGV. Trimming took off 1 base at V and 0 bases at J, with 18 bases between the two ends. The CDR3 here is CASSLVAGGSSANYGYTF. The CDR3 DNA is TGTGCCAGCAGCTTAGTTGCCGGGGGTTCCTCAGCTAACTATGGCTACACCTTC.

The table lists this clone with a count of one. This chain uses TRBV10-3 with TRBJ2-7; D is unclear. Trimming stripped 0 bases from V and 7 bases from J, with 4 bases between. This CDR3 has 11 residues. CDR1 and CDR2 (germline): ENHRY, SYGVKD. CDR3 amino acids: CAISESAEQYF. Here the CDR3 DNA reads TGTGCCATCAGTGAGTCAGCAGAGCAGTACTTC.

The V call is TRBV4-2, the J call TRBJ2-3; D not resolved. Per the germline V gene, CDR1 is LGHNA and CDR2 is YNFKEQ. This CDR3 has 13 residues. Trimming took off 5 bases at V and 0 bases at J, with 6 bases between the two ends. The CDR3 DNA reads as TGTGCCAGCAGCAAGACTAGCACAGATACGCAGTATTTT. Translating gives CASSKTSTDTQYF.